These 3 T cell receptor beta chains were sequenced from one sample in a study of T cell repertoires in cytomegalovirus infection. TCRdb processed the reads anew with MiXCR; each CDR3 protein has one entry. The sample carries around 250,000 distinct CDR3 sequences, about a sixth recorded once. The sample consisted of CD8+ T cells from PBMCs. The receptors come from a human donor in good health (CMV status not recorded). Some clones in this sample may be carry-over from other donors' samples.

This clonotype was recorded many times. The rearrangement links TRBV7-9 to TRBJ2-7; TRBD1 aligns across 7 bases. The CDR3 is 16 residues long. From germline, CDR1 is SEHNR and CDR2 FQNEAQ (reference sequence). V lost 4 bases and J lost 3; bases outside the gene matches: 12. This CDR3 reads CASSSPTPGQSYEQYF. The CDR3 bases are TGTGCCAGCAGCTCCCCCACACCGGGACAGAGCTACGAGCAGTACTTC.

The V and J genes are TRBV5-5 and TRBJ1-1, with D uncertain. Germline CDR1 and CDR2: SGHKS and YYEKEE (reference sequence). V gave up 1 base and J gave up 3 bases, with 13 bases separating them. The CDR3 covers 15 residues. CDR3 sequence: CASSLSWPGDTEAFF. CDR3 DNA sequence: TGTGCCAGCAGCTTGTCCTGGCCGGGCGACACTGAAGCTTTCTTT. The full variable domain, rest sourced from reference TRBV5-5 and TRBJ1-1, is DAGVTQSPTHLIKTRGQQVTLRCSPISGHKSVSWYQQVLGQGPQFIFQYYEKEERGRGNFPDRFSARQFPNYSSELNVNALLLGDSALYLCASSLSWPGDTEAFFGQGTRLTVV.

The rearrangement joins TRBV20-1 to TRBJ1-5, with D perhaps TRBD1 (6 bases). Between the trimmed V and J ends, which lost 1 base and 5 bases, there was a span of 15 bases. Germline V gene sequence: CDR1 DFQATT, CDR2 SNEGSKA (reference sequence). There are 15 residues in the CDR3. Written as DNA, the CDR3 is TGCAGTGCTAGAGGTCCGACAGGCGACTATCAGCCCCAGCATTTT. Protein product: CSARGPTGDYQPQHF.